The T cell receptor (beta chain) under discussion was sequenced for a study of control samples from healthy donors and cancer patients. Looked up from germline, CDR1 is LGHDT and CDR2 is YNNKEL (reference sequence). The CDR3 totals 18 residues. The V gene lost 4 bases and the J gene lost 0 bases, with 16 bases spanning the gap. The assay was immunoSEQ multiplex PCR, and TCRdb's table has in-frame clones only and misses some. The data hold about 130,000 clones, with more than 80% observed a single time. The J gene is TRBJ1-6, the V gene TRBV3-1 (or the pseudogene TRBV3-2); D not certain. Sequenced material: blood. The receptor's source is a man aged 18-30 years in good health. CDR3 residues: CASSPLGLASSYNSPLHF. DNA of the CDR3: TGTGCCAGCAGCCCCCTTGGTCTGGCGAGCTCCTATAATTCACCCCTCCACTTT.